These 11 T cell receptor beta chains originate from one sample sequenced in a study of T cells in Graves' hyperthyroidism and ophthalmopathy. RNA transcripts were the template for amplifying TCR beta CDR3 regions. HTBI primers were used for first-round RT-PCR of the TCR CDR3. MiXCR, run by TCRdb on the multiplex PCR reads, gives a single entry per CDR3 protein. The sample yields around 350,000 distinct CDR3 sequences, 20% to 30% seen once. The sample consisted of blood. The origin of the receptors is a man aged 50-60 years with Graves' hyperthyroidism.

Ten or more counts support this clonotype. The CDR3 nucleotides read TGTGCCAGCAGTGAGGGAGGACATAACACCGGGGAGCTGTTTTTT. Its protein is CASSEGGHNTGELFF. The genes are TRBV2 and TRBJ2-2, with D possibly TRBD2 on 6 matching bases. This CDR3 region has 15 residues. CDR1 and CDR2 (germline): SNHLY, FYNNEI. V was pared by 3 bases and J by 2 bases, with 10 bases between.

This clonotype showed up many times. The rearrangement links TRBV11-2 to TRBJ2-7; 7 positions agree with TRBD1. After removal of 5 bases from V and 3 bases from J, the junction contained 7 bases not matched to a gene. CDR3 size: 14 residues. The V gene's germline CDR1 is SGHAT and CDR2 FQNNGV. The CDR3 protein is CASSRNRGLYEQYF. In DNA, the CDR3 is TGTGCCAGCAGCCGTAACAGGGGTCTCTACGAGCAGTACTTC.

V and J are TRBV6-1 and TRBJ1-5; 12 nucleotides line up with TRBD1. J lost 2 bases, V lost 6 bases, and 8 bases had no gene match. This CDR3 comprises 17 residues. CDR1 is MNHNS, CDR2 SASEGT, per germline. The CDR3 DNA is TGTGCCAGCAGGGGGGACAGGGGGCTCGGTGGCAATCAGCCCCAGCATTTT. This encodes CASRGDRGLGGNQPQHF.

This clonotype was detected many times. The chain combines TRBV28 with TRBJ2-2; TRBD1 might be the D (5 bases). The V gene lost 8 bases and the J gene lost 2 bases, with 9 bases spanning the gap. The CDR3 loop spans 13 amino acids. From germline, CDR1 is MDHEN and CDR2 SYDVKM. The CDR3 region is CASLDRNTGELFF. Written as DNA, the CDR3 is TGTGCCAGCCTTGACAGAAACACCGGGGAGCTGTTTTTT.

The chain links TRBV30 to TRBJ2-7; unclear D gene. There are 12 residues in the CDR3. Germline CDR1 and CDR2: GTSNPN and SVGIG (reference sequence). V was cut by 1 base and J by 4 bases, with 8 bases left in between. The CDR3 here is CAWSGSAYEQYF. The CDR3 DNA is TGTGCCTGGAGTGGTTCTGCGTACGAGCAGTACTTC. The full variable domain, its missing parts supplied by reference TRBV30 and TRBJ2-7, is SQTIHQWPATLVQPVGSPLSLECTVEGTSNPNLYWYRQAAGRGLQLLFYSVGIGQISSEVPQNLSASRPQDRQFILSSKKLLLSDSGFYLCAWSGSAYEQYFGPGTRLTVT.

The chain uses TRBV24-1 and TRBJ2-2; 7 bases map to TRBD2. The junction had 7 bases not matched to a gene; V was cut back by 3 bases and J by 4 bases. Germline V gene data show CDR1 as KGHDR and CDR2 as SFDVKD. This CDR3 has 16 residues. CDR3 in DNA: TGTGCCACCAGTGATCCGCTGCGGGAGCCCACCGGGGAGCTGTTTTTT. Translating gives CATSDPLREPTGELFF.

This clonotype was seen more than once but under ten times. The chain carries TRBV2 and TRBJ2-5; a possible D gene is TRBD2 (6 bases). The V gene lost 2 bases and the J gene lost 5 bases, with 15 bases spanning the gap. The V gene's germline CDR1 is SNHLY and CDR2 FYNNEI. The CDR3 consists of 15 residues. CDR3 sequence: CASSELGIAGETQYF. CDR3 in DNA: TGTGCCAGCAGTGAATTAGGCATTGCGGGGGAGACCCAGTACTTC.

J is TRBJ2-5 and V is TRBV15; D gene uncertain. The CDR3 sequence is 13 residues long. Trimming pared 5 bases from V and 2 bases from J, leaving 9 bases between. CDR1 is LNHNV and CDR2 is YYDKDF in the germline V gene (reference sequence). The CDR3 DNA follows: TGTGCCACCAGCCGCGAACTACAAGAGACCCAGTACTTC. Translating it yields CATSRELQETQYF.

This clonotype was observed a handful of times. The J gene is TRBJ2-5, the V gene TRBV18, with a tentative D call TRBD1 (6 bases). The V and J ends lost 6 bases and 5 bases respectively, with 13 bases between them. The CDR3 runs 13 residues. CDR1 and CDR2 (germline): KGHSH, LQKENI. CDR3 sequence: CASSLGQPETQYF. CDR3 nucleotides: TGTGCCAGCTCCCTCGGACAGCCGGAGACCCAGTACTTC.

This clonotype was found a few times. This chain's CDR3 is CSVSTGDYEQYF. Written as DNA, the CDR3 is TGCAGCGTCTCGACAGGGGATTACGAGCAGTACTTC. The chain has TRBV29-1 and TRBJ2-7, with TRBD1 matching 8 bases. Per germline, CDR1 SQVTM and CDR2 ANQGSEA. V dropped 6 bases and J dropped 4; count of bases not matched to a gene: 5. The CDR3 runs to 12 residues.

This clonotype was detected a few times. V is TRBV28 and J is TRBJ2-6; D unclear. The V end was cut by 3 bases, the J end by 3 bases, with 15 bases between. The germline CDR1 and CDR2 sequences are MDHEN and SYDVKM. The CDR3 loop spans 17 amino acids. CDR3 amino acids: CASSFTQARSGANVLTF. CDR3 bases: TGTGCCAGCAGTTTTACGCAGGCGAGGAGTGGGGCCAACGTCCTGACTTTC.